This entry concerns a single T cell receptor beta chain. This CDR3 has 20 amino acids. Data came from immunoSEQ multiplex PCR; TCRdb stores just in-frame clones and leaves some out. The sample consists of roughly 230,000 clones, 89% of them appearing once. This record belongs to a study of blood T cell repertoires in COVID-19. Material for sequencing was peripheral blood. This sequence was found in a woman between 40 and 55 years old who had recovered from COVID-19. The chain combines TRBV12-1 with TRBJ2-7; TRBD1 reflects the table's D call only, with no check against the DNA. TRBV12-1 is annotated as a pseudogene. The chain's CDR3 is CASTTRGPRDRGHQSYEQYF. The CDR3 DNA reads as TGTGCCAGCACCACCCGTGGTCCCCGGGACAGGGGCCACCAGTCCTACGAGCAGTACTTC.